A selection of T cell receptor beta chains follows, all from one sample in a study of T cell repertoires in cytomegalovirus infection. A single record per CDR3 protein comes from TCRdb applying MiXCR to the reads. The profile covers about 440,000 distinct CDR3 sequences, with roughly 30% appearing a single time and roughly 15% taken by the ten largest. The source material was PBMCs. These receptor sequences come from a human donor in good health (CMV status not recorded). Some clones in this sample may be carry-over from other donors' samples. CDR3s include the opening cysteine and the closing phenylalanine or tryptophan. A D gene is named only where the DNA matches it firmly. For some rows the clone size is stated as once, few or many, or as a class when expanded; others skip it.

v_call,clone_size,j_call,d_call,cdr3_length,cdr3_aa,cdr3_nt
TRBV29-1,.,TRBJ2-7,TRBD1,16,CSVEVKIERGLYEKYF,TGCAGCGTTGAAGTAAAAATAGAGAGGGGGCTCTACGAGAAGTACTTC
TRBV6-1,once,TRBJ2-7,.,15,CASSYRITGSYEQYF,TGTGCCAGCAGTTACCGAATTACAGGGTCCTACGAGCAGTACTTC
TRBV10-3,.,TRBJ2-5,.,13,CAISEEYQETQYF,TGTGCCATCAGTGAGGAGTACCAAGAGACCCAGTACTTC
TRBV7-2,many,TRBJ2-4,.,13,CASSTNAKNIQYF,TGTGCCAGCAGCACTAATGCCAAAAACATTCAGTACTTC
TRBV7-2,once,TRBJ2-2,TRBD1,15,CASSGSGGPGGELFF,TGTGCCAGCAGCGGCTCAGGGGGCCCCGGCGGGGAGCTGTTTTTT
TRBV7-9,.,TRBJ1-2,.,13,CASSPQGDHGYTF,TGTGCCAGCAGCCCACAAGGTGACCATGGCTACACCTTC
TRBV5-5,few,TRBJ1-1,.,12,CASSREGAEAFF,TGTGCCAGCAGCAGAGAGGGGGCTGAAGCTTTCTTT
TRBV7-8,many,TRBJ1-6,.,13,CASKPGEGSPLHF,TGTGCCAGCAAGCCAGGAGAGGGTTCACCCCTCCACTTT
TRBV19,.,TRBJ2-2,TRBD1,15,CASSIPTGGSGELFF,TGTGCCAGTAGTATCCCGACAGGGGGCAGCGGGGAGCTGTTTTTT
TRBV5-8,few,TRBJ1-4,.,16,CASSLAELGLAEKLFF,TGTGCCAGCAGCTTGGCCGAATTAGGACTTGCTGAAAAACTGTTTTTT
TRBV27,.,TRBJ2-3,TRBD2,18,CASSLSKGLAGEADTQYF,TGTGCCAGCAGTTTATCGAAGGGACTAGCGGGGGAAGCAGATACGCAGTATTTT
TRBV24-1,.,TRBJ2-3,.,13,CATSAGLTDTQYF,TGTGCCACCAGTGCTGGGCTTACAGATACGCAGTATTTT
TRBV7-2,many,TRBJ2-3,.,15,CASSLVSRAQDTQYF,TGTGCCAGCAGCTTAGTTTCCCGGGCCCAAGATACGCAGTATTTT
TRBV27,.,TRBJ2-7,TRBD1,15,CASSLSYRGRDEQYF,TGTGCCAGCAGTTTATCGTACAGGGGGCGCGACGAGCAGTACTTC
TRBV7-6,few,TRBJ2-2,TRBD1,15,CASSLATGETGELFF,TGTGCCAGCAGCTTAGCGACAGGGGAGACCGGGGAGCTGTTTTTT
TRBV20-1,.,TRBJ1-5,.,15,CSARQSSGENQPQHF,TGCAGTGCTAGACAAAGTTCAGGGGAGAATCAGCCCCAGCATTTT
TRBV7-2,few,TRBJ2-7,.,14,CASSSPGISYEQYF,TGTGCCAGCAGCTCCCCAGGAATCTCCTACGAGCAGTACTTC
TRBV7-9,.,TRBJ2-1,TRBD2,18,CASSLPGRSGGRYNEQFF,TGTGCCAGCAGCTTACCCGGGAGGTCGGGGGGGCGATACAATGAGCAGTTCTTC
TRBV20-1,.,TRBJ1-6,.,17,CSARVPGHLLDNSPLHF,TGCAGTGCTAGAGTTCCGGGACACCTACTTGATAATTCACCCCTCCACTTT
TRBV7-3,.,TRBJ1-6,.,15,CASSLTGTPNSPLHF,TGTGCCAGCAGCCTAACCGGGACACCAAATTCACCCCTCCACTTT
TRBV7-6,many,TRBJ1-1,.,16,CASSFEGGGVFTEAFF,TGTGCCAGCAGCTTTGAGGGGGGTGGGGTGTTTACTGAAGCTTTCTTT
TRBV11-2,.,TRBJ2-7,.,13,CASSFGQSYEQYF,TGTGCCAGCAGCTTTGGACAGTCCTACGAGCAGTACTTC
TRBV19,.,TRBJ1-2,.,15,CDSRTDTRANYGYTF,TGTGACAGTAGAACGGACACTCGAGCTAACTATGGCTACACCTTC
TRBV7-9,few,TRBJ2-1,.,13,CASSLPGRIEQFF,TGTGCCAGCAGCTTACCGGGGAGGATTGAGCAGTTCTTC
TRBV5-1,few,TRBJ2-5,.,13,CASSFGLGETQYF,TGCGCCAGCAGCTTCGGACTTGGGGAGACCCAGTACTTC
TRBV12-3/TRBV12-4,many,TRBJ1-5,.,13,CASSFSGGQPQHF,TGTGCCAGCAGTTTTTCAGGAGGACAGCCCCAGCATTTT
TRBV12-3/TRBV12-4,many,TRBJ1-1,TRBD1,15,CASRQQGAMNTEAFF,TGTGCCAGCAGGCAACAGGGGGCAATGAACACTGAAGCTTTCTTT
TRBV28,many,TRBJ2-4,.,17,CASSLVAGASRGNIQYF,TGTGCCAGCAGTTTGGTTGCAGGGGCTAGCCGGGGCAACATTCAGTACTTC
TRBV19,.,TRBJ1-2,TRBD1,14,CASTHRDRFGGYTF,TGTGCCAGTACCCACCGGGACAGGTTTGGTGGCTACACCTTC
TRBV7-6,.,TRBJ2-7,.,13,CARSHGDRYELYF,TGTGCAAGAAGCCACGGAGACCGGTACGAGCTGTACTTC
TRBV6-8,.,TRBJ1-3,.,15,CASSRSTDSGNTIYF,TGTGCCAGCAGTCGATCGACAGACTCTGGAAACACCATATATTTT
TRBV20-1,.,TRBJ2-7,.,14,CSARPTPGRVEQYF,TGCAGTGCTAGGCCGACACCCGGACGAGTCGAGCAGTACTTC
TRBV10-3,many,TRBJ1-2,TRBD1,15,CAISESWGQLDGYTF,TGTGCCATCAGTGAGTCATGGGGACAGTTAGATGGCTACACCTTC
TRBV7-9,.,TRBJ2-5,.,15,CASSLAVAVQETQYF,TGTGCCAGCAGCTTAGCGGTGGCGGTCCAAGAGACCCAGTACTTC
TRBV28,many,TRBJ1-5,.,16,CASSLGDSGGWQPQHF,TGTGCCAGCAGTTTAGGGGATTCGGGAGGGTGGCAGCCCCAGCATTTT
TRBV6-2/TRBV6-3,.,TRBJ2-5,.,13,CASSRPSQETQYF,TGTGCCAGCAGTAGACCGAGCCAAGAGACCCAGTACTTC
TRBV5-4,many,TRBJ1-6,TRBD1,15,CASSLAGDSNSPLHF,TGTGCCAGCAGCTTGGCGGGGGACAGCAATTCACCCCTCCACTTT
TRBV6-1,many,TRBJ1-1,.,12,CASIGVNTEAFF,TGTGCCAGCATAGGGGTGAACACTGAAGCTTTCTTT
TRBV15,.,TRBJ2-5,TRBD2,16,CATSREGAGLQETQYF,TGTGCCACCAGCAGAGAAGGAGCGGGGCTCCAAGAGACCCAGTACTTC
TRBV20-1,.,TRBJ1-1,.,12,CSARGVSSEAFF,TGCAGTGCTAGAGGGGTGTCCTCCGAAGCTTTCTTT
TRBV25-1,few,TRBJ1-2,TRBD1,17,CASSEYQRGQGYYGYTF,TGTGCCAGCAGTGAATATCAACGTGGACAGGGGTACTATGGCTACACCTTC
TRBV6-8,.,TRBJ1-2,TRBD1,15,CASSSTGTGDYGYTF,TGTGCCAGCAGCTCAACCGGGACAGGGGACTATGGCTACACCTTC
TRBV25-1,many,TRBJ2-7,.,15,CASRASGVDSYEQYF,TGTGCCAGCAGGGCCTCGGGGGTAGACTCCTACGAGCAGTACTTC
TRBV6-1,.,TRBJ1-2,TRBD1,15,CASSSDRGQVGGYTF,TGTGCCAGCAGTTCGGACAGGGGGCAGGTTGGTGGCTACACCTTC
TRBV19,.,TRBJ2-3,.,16,CASSQQHQISTDTQYF,TGTGCCAGTAGTCAGCAACACCAGATTAGCACAGATACGCAGTATTTT
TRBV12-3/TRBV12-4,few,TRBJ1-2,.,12,CASSLATYGYTF,TGTGCCAGCAGTTTGGCAACCTATGGCTACACCTTC
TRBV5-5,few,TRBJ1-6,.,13,CASHGTGDSPLHF,TGTGCCAGCCACGGGACTGGGGATTCACCCCTCCACTTT
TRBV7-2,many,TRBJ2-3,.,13,CASSFKRTDTQYF,TGTGCCAGCAGCTTCAAACGCACAGATACGCAGTATTTT
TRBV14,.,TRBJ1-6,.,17,CASSHGQLRSYNSPLHF,TGTGCCAGCAGCCACGGACAGCTCCGATCCTATAATTCACCCCTCCACTTT
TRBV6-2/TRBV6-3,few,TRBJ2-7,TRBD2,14,CASRIAGNSYEQYF,TGTGCCAGCAGGATAGCGGGTAATTCCTACGAGCAGTACTTC
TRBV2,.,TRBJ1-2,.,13,CASKAGRDYGYTF,TGTGCCAGTAAAGCCGGGAGGGACTATGGCTACACCTTC
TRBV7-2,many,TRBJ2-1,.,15,CASSLGRSENNEQFF,TGTGCCAGCAGCTTAGGGCGGTCAGAAAATAATGAGCAGTTCTTC
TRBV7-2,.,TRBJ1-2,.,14,CASSPQDGGFGYTF,TGTGCCAGCAGCCCCCAAGACGGGGGTTTTGGCTACACCTTC